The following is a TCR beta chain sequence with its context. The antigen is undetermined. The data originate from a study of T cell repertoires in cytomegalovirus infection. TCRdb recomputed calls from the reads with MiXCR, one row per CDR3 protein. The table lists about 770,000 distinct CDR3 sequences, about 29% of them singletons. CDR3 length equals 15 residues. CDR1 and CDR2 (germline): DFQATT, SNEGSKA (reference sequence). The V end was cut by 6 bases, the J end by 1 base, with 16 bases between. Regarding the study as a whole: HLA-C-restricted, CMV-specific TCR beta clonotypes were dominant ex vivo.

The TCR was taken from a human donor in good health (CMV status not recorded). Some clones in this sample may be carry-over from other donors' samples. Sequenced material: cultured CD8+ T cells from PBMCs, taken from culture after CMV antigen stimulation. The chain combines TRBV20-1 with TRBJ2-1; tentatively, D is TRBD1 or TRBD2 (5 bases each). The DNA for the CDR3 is TGCAGTGCCCGGACATCGTGGAGGTCCTACAATGAGCAGTTCTTC. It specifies CSARTSWRSYNEQFF.